Listed below are T cell receptor beta chains from one sample, sequenced in a study of shared clonotypes between healthy human individuals. Produced via immunoSEQ multiplex PCR; TCRdb's table is partial and in-frame only. The sample yields over 2 million clones, around 92% seen once. The sequenced material came from naive CD4+ T cells from PBMCs. The origin of the receptors is a man between 18 and 29 years old in good health. Some clones in this sample may be carry-over from other donors' samples. Both conserved end residues are part of each CDR3. The D gene is left open where the match is weak. Only part of the rows carry a size: once, few, many, or a class if the clone is expanded.

clone_size	d_call	v_call	j_call	cdr3_aa	cdr3_nt
-	TRBD2	TRBV6-5	TRBJ2-4	CASIGRNIQYF	TGTGCCAGCATCGGGAGGAACATTCAGTACTTC
-	-	TRBV7-3	TRBJ2-1	CASSIDYDEQFF	TGTGCCAGCAGCATCGACTACGATGAGCAGTTCTTC
-	-	TRBV2	TRBJ2-7	CASRPSVLQYF	TGTGCCAGCAGGCCGTCCGTGCTGCAGTACTTC
-	TRBD2	TRBV9	TRBJ2-7	CASSVGLAGNYEQYF	TGTGCCAGCAGCGTAGGTCTAGCGGGAAACTACGAGCAGTACTTC
-	-	TRBV13	TRBJ2-7	CASSLERRGYEQYF	TGTGCCAGCAGCTTAGAACGGCGGGGCTACGAGCAGTACTTC
once	TRBD1	TRBV28	TRBJ1-2	CAISGQGPDYGYTF	TGTGCCATCTCGGGACAGGGGCCGGACTATGGCTACACCTTC
-	-	TRBV25-1	TRBJ2-2	CASSGQVYGGELFF	TGTGCCAGCAGTGGCCAGGTATATGGCGGGGAGCTGTTTTTT
-	TRBD1	TRBV30	TRBJ1-1	CAWSVRDRATPRAFF	TGTGCCTGGAGTGTGAGGGACAGGGCCACCCCCCGGGCTTTCTTT
-	TRBD1	TRBV28	TRBJ2-7	CASRTGGGVEQYF	TGTGCCAGTAGGACAGGGGGCGGGGTCGAGCAGTACTTC
-	TRBD1	TRBV4-2	TRBJ1-5	CASSQDPGQAVWQPQHF	TGTGCCAGCAGCCAAGACCCGGGACAGGCGGTCTGGCAGCCCCAGCATTTT
-	-	TRBV5-4	TRBJ2-1	CASSGDSRPYNEQFF	TGTGCCAGCAGCGGGGACTCACGACCGTACAATGAGCAGTTCTTC
-	-	TRBV7-2	TRBJ2-1	CASSLDAGEYNEQFF	TGTGCCAGCAGCTTAGATGCGGGTGAATACAATGAGCAGTTCTTC
-	-	TRBV2	TRBJ2-3	CASMYEADTQYF	TGTGCCAGCATGTACGAAGCAGATACGCAGTATTTT
-	-	TRBV4-1	TRBJ2-5	CASSLSRDGTQYF	TGCGCCAGCAGCCTCTCCCGGGACGGGACCCAGTACTTC
-	-	TRBV7-3	TRBJ2-7	CASSRGSSYEQYF	TGTGCCAGCAGTCGCGGGTCCTCCTACGAGCAGTACTTC
-	-	TRBV7-8	TRBJ2-7	CASSLEQEQYF	TGTGCCAGCAGCTTAGAACAGGAGCAGTACTTC
-	TRBD2	TRBV28	TRBJ2-3	CASSLYSGSTDTQYF	TGTGCCAGCAGTCTCTATAGCGGGAGCACAGATACGCAGTATTTT
once	TRBD1	TRBV19	TRBJ2-1	CASSTRGQSGANEQFF	TGTGCCAGTAGTACCAGGGGACAGTCCGGAGCCAATGAGCAGTTCTTC
few	TRBD1	TRBV5-1	TRBJ1-4	CASQSQGANEKLFF	TGCGCCAGCCAATCCCAGGGGGCGAATGAAAAACTGTTTTTT
-	-	TRBV18	TRBJ2-6	CASSPIARDANVLTF	TGTGCCAGCTCACCTATTGCCAGGGATGCCAACGTCCTGACTTTC
-	TRBD2	TRBV7-2	TRBJ2-1	CASRPPGLAGNEQFF	TGTGCCAGCAGGCCTCCGGGACTAGCGGGCAATGAGCAGTTCTTC
-	-	TRBV30	TRBJ2-7	CAWTRKGGQSYEQYF	TGTGCCTGGACCCGAAAGGGGGGACAATCCTACGAGCAGTACTTC
-	-	TRBV27	TRBJ1-1	CASSQPGTTEAFF	TGTGCCAGCAGCCAGCCCGGGACGACTGAAGCTTTCTTT
-	-	TRBV29-1	TRBJ2-1	CSALRGHPDNEQFF	TGCAGCGCTCTACGGGGCCACCCAGACAATGAGCAGTTCTTC
-	-	TRBV7-8	TRBJ2-2	CASSHPSSVNTGELFF	TGTGCCAGCAGTCATCCGTCTAGCGTGAACACCGGGGAGCTGTTTTTT
-	-	TRBV5-1	TRBJ2-7	CASSSQPQGSIYEQYF	TGCGCCAGCAGCTCCCAACCCCAGGGGAGTATCTACGAGCAGTACTTC
-	-	TRBV7-3	TRBJ2-1	CASSPLQGTYNEQFF	TGTGCCAGCAGCCCCCTTCAGGGTACCTACAATGAGCAGTTCTTC
-	TRBD1	TRBV2	TRBJ1-1	CASSARGQGNTEAFF	TGTGCCAGCAGTGCCCGGGGACAGGGGAACACTGAAGCTTTCTTT
-	-	TRBV28	TRBJ1-5	CASSKPRNPGRNNQPQHF	TGTGCCAGCAGCAAACCCCGCAACCCGGGACGGAATAATCAGCCCCAGCATTTT
once	-	TRBV30	TRBJ2-1	CAESRLLYNEQFF	TGTGCCGAGTCCCGACTCTTGTACAATGAGCAGTTCTTC
-	TRBD1	TRBV28	TRBJ1-5	CASSPPTTGDWAQHF	TGTGCCAGCAGTCCCCCCACCACAGGGGACTGGGCCCAGCATTTT
few	TRBD2	TRBV10-3	TRBJ2-3	CAISGPQLAGFDF	TGTGCCATCAGTGGGCCGCAACTAGCGGGATTCGATTTT
-	-	TRBV6-6	TRBJ2-5	CASSYSLSGETQYF	TGTGCCAGCAGTTACTCGTTATCAGGCGAGACCCAGTACTTC
-	TRBD1	TRBV18	TRBJ2-7	CASSSTGGSYEQYF	TGTGCCAGCTCATCGACAGGGGGGTCCTACGAGCAGTACTTC
-	-	TRBV19	TRBJ2-6	CASSLVGGTDNSGANVLTF	TGTGCCAGTAGTCTCGTAGGAGGGACAGATAACTCTGGGGCCAACGTCCTGACTTTC
-	-	TRBV5-1	TRBJ2-3	CASSPTDSMTDTQYF	TGCGCCAGCAGTCCGACGGACAGTATGACAGATACGCAGTATTTT
once	TRBD1	TRBV5-1	TRBJ2-7	CASSLETGGGEQYF	TGCGCCAGCAGCTTAGAAACAGGGGGCGGCGAGCAGTACTTC
-	-	TRBV5-1	TRBJ2-1	CASSLAGVGDLNNEQFF	TGCGCCAGCAGCTTGGCCGGCGTAGGGGACCTAAACAATGAGCAGTTCTTC
-	TRBD1	TRBV28	TRBJ2-6	CASSPRQGVHSGANVLTF	TGTGCCAGCAGTCCCCGACAGGGAGTACACTCTGGGGCCAACGTCCTGACTTTC
-	TRBD2	TRBV9	TRBJ2-1	CASSEAPSMRAGGDNEQFF	TGTGCCAGCAGCGAGGCCCCTAGTATGCGCGCGGGAGGTGACAATGAGCAGTTCTTC
-	-	TRBV28	TRBJ1-2	CASSLTRDPYGYTF	TGTGCCAGCAGTTTAACCAGGGACCCCTATGGCTACACCTTC
-	-	TRBV18	TRBJ2-3	CASSPGNPSSDTQYF	TGTGCCAGCTCACCGGGCAATCCATCGTCAGATACGCAGTATTTT
-	-	TRBV30	TRBJ2-3	CAWAGGSTDTQYF	TGTGCCTGGGCCGGGGGAAGCACAGATACGCAGTATTTT
-	-	TRBV6-6	TRBJ1-5	CASSYVMENQPQHF	TGTGCCAGCAGTTACGTCATGGAGAATCAGCCCCAGCATTTT
-	TRBD2	TRBV4-3	TRBJ2-7	CASSQNRGLAGSYEQYF	TGCGCCAGCAGCCAAAATAGGGGACTAGCGGGATCCTACGAGCAGTACTTC
-	-	TRBV19	TRBJ2-7	CASSTTVGEQYF	TGTGCCAGTAGTACAACAGTGGGTGAGCAGTACTTC
-	TRBD2	TRBV11-3	TRBJ2-1	CASTETSRPDEQFF	TGTGCCAGCACGGAGACTAGCCGGCCCGATGAGCAGTTCTTC
-	TRBD1	TRBV28	TRBJ1-1	CASSLGRGKIEAFF	TGTGCCAGCAGTTTGGGCAGGGGGAAGATTGAAGCTTTCTTT
few	TRBD1	TRBV5-1	TRBJ1-5	CASSEGQGVDQPQHF	TGCGCCAGCAGCGAGGGACAGGGGGTCGATCAGCCCCAGCATTTT
-	-	TRBV19	TRBJ2-7	CASSTTQVTYEQYF	TGTGCCAGTAGTACAACGCAGGTCACCTACGAGCAGTACTTC
-	-	TRBV27	TRBJ2-2	CASTSTGLGGGELFF	TGTGCCAGCACATCAACGGGGTTAGGAGGCGGGGAGCTGTTTTTT
once	-	TRBV5-4	TRBJ2-2	CASSFRGQPSTGELFF	TGTGCCAGCAGCTTCCGCGGGCAGCCGAGCACCGGGGAGCTGTTTTTT
-	TRBD1	TRBV7-3	TRBJ2-1	CASSPTGGSYNEQFF	TGTGCCAGCAGCCCTACAGGGGGCTCATACAATGAGCAGTTCTTC
-	-	TRBV7-9	TRBJ2-3	CASSLSGEDTQYF	TGTGCCAGCAGCTTGAGTGGGGAAGATACGCAGTATTTT
-	TRBD2	TRBV2	TRBJ2-5	CASSELAGEETQYF	TGTGCCAGCAGTGAACTAGCGGGAGAGGAGACCCAGTACTTC